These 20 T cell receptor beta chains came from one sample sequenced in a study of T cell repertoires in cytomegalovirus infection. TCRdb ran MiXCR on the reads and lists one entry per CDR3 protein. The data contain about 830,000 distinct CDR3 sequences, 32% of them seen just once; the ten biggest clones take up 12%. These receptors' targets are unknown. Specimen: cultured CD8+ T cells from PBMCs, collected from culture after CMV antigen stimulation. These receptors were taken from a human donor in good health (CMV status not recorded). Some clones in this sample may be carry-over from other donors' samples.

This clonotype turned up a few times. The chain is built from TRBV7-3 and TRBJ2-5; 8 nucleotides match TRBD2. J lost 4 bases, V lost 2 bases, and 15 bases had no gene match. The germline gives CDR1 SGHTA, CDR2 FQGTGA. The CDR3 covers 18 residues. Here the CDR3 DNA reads TGTGCCAGCAGCTTACCCCGGTCCTTGCGGGGGGTCTCAGAGACCCAGTACTTC. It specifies CASSLPRSLRGVSETQYF.

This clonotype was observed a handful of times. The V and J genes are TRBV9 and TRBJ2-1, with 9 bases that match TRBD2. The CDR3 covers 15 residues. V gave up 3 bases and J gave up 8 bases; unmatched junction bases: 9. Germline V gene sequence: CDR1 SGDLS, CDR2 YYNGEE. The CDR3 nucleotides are TGTGCCAGCAGCGGGGATAGCGGGGGCCTATATGAGCAGTTCTTC. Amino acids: CASSGDSGGLYEQFF.

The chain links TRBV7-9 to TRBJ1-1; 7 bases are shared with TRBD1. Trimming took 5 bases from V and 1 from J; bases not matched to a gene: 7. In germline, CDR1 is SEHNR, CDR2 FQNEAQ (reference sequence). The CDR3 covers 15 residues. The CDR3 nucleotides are TGTGCCAGCAGCCCGTCGGCAGGGGGGAACACTGAAGCTTTCTTT. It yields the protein CASSPSAGGNTEAFF.

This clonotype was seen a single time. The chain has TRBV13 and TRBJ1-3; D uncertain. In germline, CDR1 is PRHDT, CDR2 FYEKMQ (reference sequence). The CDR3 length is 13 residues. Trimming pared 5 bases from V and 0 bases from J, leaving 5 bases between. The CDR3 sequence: CASSVDSGNTIYF. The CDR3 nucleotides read TGTGCCAGCAGCGTTGACTCTGGAAACACCATATATTTT.

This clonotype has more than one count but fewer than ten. CDR3 protein: CASSVGRRGGGYEQFF. CDR3 DNA sequence: TGCGCCAGCAGTGTGGGACGGCGGGGGGGCGGGTATGAGCAGTTCTTC. This chain joins TRBV10-2 and TRBJ2-1; TRBD2 aligns across 9 bases. This CDR3 has 16 amino acids. V gave up 4 bases and J gave up 8 bases; unmatched junction bases: 12. Germline V CDR1 and CDR2: WSHSY, SAAADI.

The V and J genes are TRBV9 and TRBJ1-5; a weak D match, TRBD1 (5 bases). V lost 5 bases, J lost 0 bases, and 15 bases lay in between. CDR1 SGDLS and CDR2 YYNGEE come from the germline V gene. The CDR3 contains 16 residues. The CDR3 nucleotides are TGTGCCAGCAGTGACTCCGGGACGGCTAGCAATCAGCCCCAGCATTTT. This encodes CASSDSGTASNQPQHF.

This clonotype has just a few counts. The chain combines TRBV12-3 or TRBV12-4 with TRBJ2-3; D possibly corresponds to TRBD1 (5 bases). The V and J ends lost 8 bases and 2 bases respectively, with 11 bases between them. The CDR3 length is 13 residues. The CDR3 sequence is CASLGHSTDTQYF. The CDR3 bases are TGTGCCAGCCTTGGACACTCCACAGATACGCAGTATTTT.

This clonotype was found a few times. The CDR3 region has the DNA TGCAGTGCTAAGGACAGGGTAGAGGGTGGGCACTACGAGCAGTACGTC. Translated, it gives CSAKDRVEGGHYEQYV. The chain joins TRBV20-1 to TRBJ2-7, with TRBD1 matching over 8 bases. Losses at the gene ends were 4 bases for V and 3 bases for J; bases not matched to a gene: 14. The CDR3 runs 16 residues. The germline V gene encodes CDR1 DFQATT and CDR2 SNEGSKA (reference sequence).

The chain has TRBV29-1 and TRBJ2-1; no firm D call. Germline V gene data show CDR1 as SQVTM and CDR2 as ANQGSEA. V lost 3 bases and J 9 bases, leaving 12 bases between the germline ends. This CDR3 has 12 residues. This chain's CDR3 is CSVDYDSAEQFF. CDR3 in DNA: TGCAGCGTTGACTATGACTCTGCTGAGCAGTTCTTC.

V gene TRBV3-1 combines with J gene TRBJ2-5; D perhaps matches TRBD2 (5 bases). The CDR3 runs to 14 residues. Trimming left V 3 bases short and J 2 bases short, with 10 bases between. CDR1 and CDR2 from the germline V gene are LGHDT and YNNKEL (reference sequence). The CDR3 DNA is TGTGCCAGCAGCCACGCGGGCCTTCAAGAGACCCAGTACTTC. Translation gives CASSHAGLQETQYF.

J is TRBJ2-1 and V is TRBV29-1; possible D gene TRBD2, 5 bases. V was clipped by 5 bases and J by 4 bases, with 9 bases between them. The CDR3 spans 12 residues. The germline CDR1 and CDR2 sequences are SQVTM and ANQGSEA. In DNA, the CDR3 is TGCAGCGTTTCACGGGGATACAATGAGCAGTTCTTC. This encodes CSVSRGYNEQFF.

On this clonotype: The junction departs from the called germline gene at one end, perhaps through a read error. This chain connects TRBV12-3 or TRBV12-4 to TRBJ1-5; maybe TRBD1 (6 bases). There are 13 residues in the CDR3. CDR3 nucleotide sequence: TGTGTCAGCAGCGCGGGGGGGGGCCAGCCCCAGCATTTT. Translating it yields CVSSAGGGQPQHF.

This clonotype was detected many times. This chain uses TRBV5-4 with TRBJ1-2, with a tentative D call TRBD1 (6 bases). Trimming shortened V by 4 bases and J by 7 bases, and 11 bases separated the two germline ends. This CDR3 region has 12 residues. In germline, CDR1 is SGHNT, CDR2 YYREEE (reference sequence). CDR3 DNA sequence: TGTGCCAGCAGCGAGGGGGGCTTTGGCTACACCTTC. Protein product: CASSEGGFGYTF.

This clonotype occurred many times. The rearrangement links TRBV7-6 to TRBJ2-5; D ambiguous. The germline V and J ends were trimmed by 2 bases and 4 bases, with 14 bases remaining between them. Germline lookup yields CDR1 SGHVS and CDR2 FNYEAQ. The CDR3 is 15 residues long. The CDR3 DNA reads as TGTGCCAGCAGCTTATTTAAGTCCGAAGCAGAGACCCAGTACTTC. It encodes CASSLFKSEAETQYF.

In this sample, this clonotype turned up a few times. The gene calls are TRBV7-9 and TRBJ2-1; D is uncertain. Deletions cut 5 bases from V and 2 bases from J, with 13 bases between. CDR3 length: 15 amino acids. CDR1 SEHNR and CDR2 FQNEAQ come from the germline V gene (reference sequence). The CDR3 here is CASSPGISPYNEQFF. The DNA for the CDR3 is TGTGCCAGCAGCCCAGGAATTTCCCCCTACAATGAGCAGTTCTTC.

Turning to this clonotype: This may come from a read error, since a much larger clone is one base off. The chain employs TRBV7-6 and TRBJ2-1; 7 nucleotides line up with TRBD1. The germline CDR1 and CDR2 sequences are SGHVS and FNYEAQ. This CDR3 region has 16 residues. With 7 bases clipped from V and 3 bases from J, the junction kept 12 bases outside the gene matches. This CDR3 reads CASNPSPGQHYNEQFF. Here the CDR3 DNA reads TGTGCCAGCAACCCCAGTCCGGGACAGCACTACAATGAGCAGTTCTTC.

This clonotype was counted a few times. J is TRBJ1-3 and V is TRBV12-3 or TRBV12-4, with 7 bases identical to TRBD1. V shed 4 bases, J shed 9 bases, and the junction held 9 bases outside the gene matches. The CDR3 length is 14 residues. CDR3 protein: CASSSGQDLSTIYF. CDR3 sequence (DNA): TGTGCCAGCAGTTCCGGACAGGATTTGTCCACCATATATTTT.

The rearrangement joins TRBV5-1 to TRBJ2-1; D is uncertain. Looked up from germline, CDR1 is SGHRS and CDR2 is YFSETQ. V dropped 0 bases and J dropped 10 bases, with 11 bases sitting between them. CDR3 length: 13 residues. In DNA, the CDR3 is TGCGCCAGCAGCTTGGGCGGTTCCGAGGAGCAGTTCTTC. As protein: CASSLGGSEEQFF.

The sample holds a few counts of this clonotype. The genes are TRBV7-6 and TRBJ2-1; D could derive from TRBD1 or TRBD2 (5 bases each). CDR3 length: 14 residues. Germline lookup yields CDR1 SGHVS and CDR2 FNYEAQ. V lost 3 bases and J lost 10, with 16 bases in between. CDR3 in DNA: TGTGCCAGCAGCTTTGGGACGGGGCTCAGGGAGCAGTTCTTC. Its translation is CASSFGTGLREQFF.

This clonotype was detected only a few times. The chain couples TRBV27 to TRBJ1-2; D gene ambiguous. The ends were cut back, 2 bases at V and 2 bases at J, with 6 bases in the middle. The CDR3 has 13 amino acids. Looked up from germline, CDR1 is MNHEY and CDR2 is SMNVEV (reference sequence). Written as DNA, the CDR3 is TGTGCCAGCAGTTTAACGAGAAACTATGGCTACACCTTC. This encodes CASSLTRNYGYTF.